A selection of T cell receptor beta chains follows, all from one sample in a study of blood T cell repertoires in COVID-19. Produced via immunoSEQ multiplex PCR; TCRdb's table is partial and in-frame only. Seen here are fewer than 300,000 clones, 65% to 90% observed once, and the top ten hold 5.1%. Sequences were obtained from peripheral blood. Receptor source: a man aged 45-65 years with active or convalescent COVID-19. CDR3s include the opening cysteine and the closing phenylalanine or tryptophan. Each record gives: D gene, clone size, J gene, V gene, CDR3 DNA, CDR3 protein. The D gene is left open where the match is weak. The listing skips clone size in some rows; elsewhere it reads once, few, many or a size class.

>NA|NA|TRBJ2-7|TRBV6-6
TGTGCCAGCAGCCTCGGACGGGGAATGGCCTACGAGCAGTACTTC
CASSLGRGMAYEQYF
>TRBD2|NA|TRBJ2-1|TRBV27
TGTGCCAGCAGTCCCCCCAGCGGGAGGGGGAATGAGCAGTTCTTC
CASSPPSGRGNEQFF
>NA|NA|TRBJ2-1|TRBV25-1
TGTGCCAGCAACCTGGGGCCTTTATACAATGAGCAGTTCTTC
CASNLGPLYNEQFF
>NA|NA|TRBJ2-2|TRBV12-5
TGTGCTAGTGGCCCCGCCTTGGGGACTGCCGGGGAGCTGTTTTTT
CASGPALGTAGELFF
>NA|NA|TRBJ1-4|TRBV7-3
TGTGCCAGCAGCTTACTCCATAATATAGGGGGTGAACTGTTTTTT
CASSLLHNIGGELFF
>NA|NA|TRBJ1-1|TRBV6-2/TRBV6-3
TGTGCCAGCAGTTCTCTGACACTTACGAACACTGAAGCTTTCTTT
CASSSLTLTNTEAFF
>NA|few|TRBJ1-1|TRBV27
TGTGCCAGCAGTTTGGGAGGGAACACTGAAGCTTTCTTT
CASSLGGNTEAFF
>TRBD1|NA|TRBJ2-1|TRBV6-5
TGTGCCAGCACCGATGACAGGGACCACAATGAGCAGTTCTTC
CASTDDRDHNEQFF
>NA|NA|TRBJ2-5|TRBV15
TGTGCCACCAGGATGGGAGGGGGTGGGGCAATTCGGGAGACCCAGTACTTC
CATRMGGGGAIRETQYF
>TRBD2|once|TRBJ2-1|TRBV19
TGTGCCAGTAGTAACGCTTGGACTAGCGGGAACAATGAGCAGTTCTTC
CASSNAWTSGNNEQFF
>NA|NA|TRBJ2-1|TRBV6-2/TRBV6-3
TGTGCCAGCAGTTACTCGAAACTAGCATGGGTCGAGCAGTTCTTC
CASSYSKLAWVEQFF
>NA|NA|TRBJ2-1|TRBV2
TGTGCCAGCAGACGGCAGGGCAATGAGCAGTTCTTC
CASRRQGNEQFF
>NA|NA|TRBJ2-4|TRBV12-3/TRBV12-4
TGTGCCAGCGGTAAGGGACTTAACATTCAGTACTTC
CASGKGLNIQYF
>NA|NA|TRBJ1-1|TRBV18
TGTGCCAGCTCATCTCTGTCGGGGACTGAAGCTTTCTTT
CASSSLSGTEAFF
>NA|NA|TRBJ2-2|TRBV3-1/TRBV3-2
TGTGCCAGCAGCCAATCATGGGCCACCGGGGAGCTGTTTTTT
CASSQSWATGELFF
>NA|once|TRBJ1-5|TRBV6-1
TGTGCCAGCAGTGAAAAGCAACTTCCTAGCAATCAGCCCCAGCATTTT
CASSEKQLPSNQPQHF
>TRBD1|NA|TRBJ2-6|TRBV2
TGTGCGGGCGGCAGGACAGGAAACTCTGGGGCCAACGTCCTGACTTTC
CAGGRTGNSGANVLTF
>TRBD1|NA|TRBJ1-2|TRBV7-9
TGTGCCAGCAGCAGGGACAGGGGGCGCGAAGGCTACACCTTC
CASSRDRGREGYTF
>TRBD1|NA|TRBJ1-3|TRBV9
TGTGCCAGCAGCGGCCGACAGGGCGCTCGCTCTGGAAACACCATATATTTT
CASSGRQGARSGNTIYF
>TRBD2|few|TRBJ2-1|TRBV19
TGTGCCAGTAGTATAGATACTAGCGGGATGAATGAGCAGTTCTTC
CASSIDTSGMNEQFF
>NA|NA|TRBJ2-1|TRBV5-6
TGTGCCAGCAGCAGTTGGAGGCCTAGCTCCTACAATGAGCAGTTCTTC
CASSSWRPSSYNEQFF
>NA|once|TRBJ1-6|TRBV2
TGTGCCAGCAGGGAGGGAAACTATAATTCACCCCTCCACTTT
CASREGNYNSPLHF
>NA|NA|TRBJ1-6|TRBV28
TGTGCCAGCAGTTTGGGGAGGGGCATGTATTCACCCCTCCACTTT
CASSLGRGMYSPLHF
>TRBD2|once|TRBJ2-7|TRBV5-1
TGCGCCAGCAGCCCGAGCGGGAGCTTCAACGAGCAGTACTTC
CASSPSGSFNEQYF
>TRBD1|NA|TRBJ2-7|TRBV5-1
TGCGCCAGCAGCTCCGGGACAGCCGCTTACGAGCAGTACTTC
CASSSGTAAYEQYF
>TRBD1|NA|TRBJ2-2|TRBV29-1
TGCAGCGGTCAGGGGGCGGGCGGGGAGCTGTTTTTT
CSGQGAGGELFF
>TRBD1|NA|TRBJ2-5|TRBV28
TGTGCCAGCAGTTTGTACAGGGGGCGTTTAGAGACCCAGTACTTC
CASSLYRGRLETQYF
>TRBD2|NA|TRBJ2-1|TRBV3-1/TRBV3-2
TGTGCCAGCAGCCCGGCGCTAGCGGTCTTCTACAATGAGCAGTTCTTC
CASSPALAVFYNEQFF
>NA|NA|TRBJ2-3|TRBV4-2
TGTGCCAGCAGCGAAGACCCTACTAGCACAGATACGCAGTATTTT
CASSEDPTSTDTQYF
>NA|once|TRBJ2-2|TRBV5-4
TGTGCCAGCAGCAAAGGATTCATCAATAGCGCCGGGGAGCTGTTTTTT
CASSKGFINSAGELFF
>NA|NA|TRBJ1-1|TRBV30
TGTGCCTGGAGTCACCTGCTAGGCACTGAAGCTTTCTTT
CAWSHLLGTEAFF
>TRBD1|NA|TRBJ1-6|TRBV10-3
TGTGCCATCAGTGAGCCGACAGGGGAATATTCACCCCTCCACTTT
CAISEPTGEYSPLHF
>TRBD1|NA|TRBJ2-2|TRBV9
TGTGCCAGCAGCGTAGGAGGGGGCCACACCGGGGAGCTGTTTTTT
CASSVGGGHTGELFF
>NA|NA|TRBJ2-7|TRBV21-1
TGTGCCAGCATCGGGCTAGCACTCCCCCGGGAGCAGTACTTC
CASIGLALPREQYF
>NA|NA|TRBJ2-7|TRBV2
TGTGCCAGCAGTGAAGGGGCGGCGGGGACTTACACCTACGAGCAGTACTTC
CASSEGAAGTYTYEQYF
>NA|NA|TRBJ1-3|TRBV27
TGTGCCAGCAGTTTAGGGACACCTACTACCTCTGGAAACACCATATATTTT
CASSLGTPTTSGNTIYF
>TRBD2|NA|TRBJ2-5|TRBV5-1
TGCGCCAGCAGCCTCCGACTAGCGGGACAAGAGACCCAGTACTTC
CASSLRLAGQETQYF
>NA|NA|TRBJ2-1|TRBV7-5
TGTGTCAGAAGCCTCCGGGCTAGCGGGAGGCCCAGCTCCTACAATGAGCAGTTCTTC
CVRSLRASGRPSSYNEQFF
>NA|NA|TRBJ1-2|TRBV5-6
TGTGCCAGCAGGGGAGGGGCGGGACGGAACTATGGCTACACCTTC
CASRGGAGRNYGYTF
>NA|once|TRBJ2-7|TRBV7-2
TGTGCCAGCAGCTTAGCGGGCGTGGCTCTAGCGTTCTCCTACGAGCAGTACTTC
CASSLAGVALAFSYEQYF
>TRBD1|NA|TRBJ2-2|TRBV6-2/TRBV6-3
TGTGCCAGCAGCCTGGTCGGACAGGGGCCCACCGGGGAGCTGTTTTTT
CASSLVGQGPTGELFF
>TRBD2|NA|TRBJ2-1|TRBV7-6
TGTGCCAGCAGCTTAGTCGGGACTAGCGGGAGGGCCTCCTACAATGAGCAGTTCTTC
CASSLVGTSGRASYNEQFF
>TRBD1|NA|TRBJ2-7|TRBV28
TGTGCCAGCAGTGGCGACGGGACAGGGACCTACGAGCAGTACTTC
CASSGDGTGTYEQYF
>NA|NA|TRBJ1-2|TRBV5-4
TGTGCCAGCAGCTGGGTACAGGGACCCAATGTACCCTACACCTTC
CASSWVQGPNVPYTF
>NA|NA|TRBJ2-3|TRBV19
TGTGCCAGTAGTATGGCAGGTACCACAGATACGCAGTATTTT
CASSMAGTTDTQYF
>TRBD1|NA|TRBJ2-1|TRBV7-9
TGTGCCAGCAGCTTGGGGGCAGGGACAGCTAATGAGCAGTTCTTC
CASSLGAGTANEQFF
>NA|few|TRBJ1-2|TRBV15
TGTGCCACCAGCAGAGCGGGTACAGAGACAGGCAGTGGCTACACCTTC
CATSRAGTETGSGYTF
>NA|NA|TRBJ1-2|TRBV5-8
TGTGCCAGCAGCTTCTTTGCCAGTGGCTACACCTTC
CASSFFASGYTF
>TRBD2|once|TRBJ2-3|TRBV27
TGTGCCAGCAGTCCTCACGTACTAGCGGCGGAAGCAGATACGCAGTATTTT
CASSPHVLAAEADTQYF
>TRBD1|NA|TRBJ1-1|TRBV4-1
TGCGCCAGCAGCACAGGGGGCTACTTGAACACTGAAGCTTTCTTT
CASSTGGYLNTEAFF
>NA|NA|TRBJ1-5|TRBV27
TGTGCCAGCAGACTAACAGGAGACAATCAGCCCCAGCATTTT
CASRLTGDNQPQHF